These 2 T cell receptor beta chains came from one sample sequenced in a study of cytotoxic CD8 clonotypes in ibrutinib-treated CLL. The protocol was immunoSEQ multiplex PCR, while the TCRdb copy is restricted to in-frame clones and leaves out a portion. There are 200,000 or so clones in the sample; 70% occur only once, and 5.5% to 6% lies in the top ten. The sample here was PBMCs, taken after 12 months of ibrutinib treatment. The receptors stem from a human donor with chronic lymphocytic leukemia.

The chain uses TRBV19 and TRBJ2-1; maybe TRBD2 (5 bases). Germline V gene data show CDR1 as LNHDA and CDR2 as SQIVND (reference sequence). Trimming took off 6 bases at V and 0 bases at J, with 12 bases between the two ends. The length of the CDR3 is 15 residues. The CDR3 here is CASRQGGGSYNEQFF. The CDR3 bases are TGTGCCAGTAGGCAAGGCGGAGGCTCCTACAATGAGCAGTTCTTC.

This sequence joins TRBV30 and TRBJ2-7; 8 bases match TRBD2. Per the germline V gene, CDR1 is GTSNPN and CDR2 is SVGIG (reference sequence). The CDR3 is 14 residues long. The V and J ends lost 3 bases and 0 bases, in that order; junction bases with no gene match: 4. CDR3 sequence (DNA): TGTGCCTGGAGAGGCGGGAGGTACTCCTACGAGCAGTACTTC. The encoded protein is CAWRGGRYSYEQYF.